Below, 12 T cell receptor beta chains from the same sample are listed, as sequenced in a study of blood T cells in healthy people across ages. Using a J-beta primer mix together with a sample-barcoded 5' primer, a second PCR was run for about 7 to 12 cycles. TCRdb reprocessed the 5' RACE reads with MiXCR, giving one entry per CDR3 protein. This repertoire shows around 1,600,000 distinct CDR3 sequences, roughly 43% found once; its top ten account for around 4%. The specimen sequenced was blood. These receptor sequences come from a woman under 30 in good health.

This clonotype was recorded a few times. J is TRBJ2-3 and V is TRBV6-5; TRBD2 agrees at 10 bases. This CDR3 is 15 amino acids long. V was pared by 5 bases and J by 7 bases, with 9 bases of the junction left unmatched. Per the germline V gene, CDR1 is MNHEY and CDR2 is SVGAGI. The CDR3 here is CASSPSSGSIYTQYF. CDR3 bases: TGTGCCAGCAGTCCTTCTAGCGGGAGCATATATACGCAGTATTTT.

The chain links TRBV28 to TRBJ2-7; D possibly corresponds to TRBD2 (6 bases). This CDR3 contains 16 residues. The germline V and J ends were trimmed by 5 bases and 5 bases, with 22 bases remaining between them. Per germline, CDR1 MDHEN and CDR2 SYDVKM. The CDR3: CASSLPNFGLIHEQYF. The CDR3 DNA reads TGTGCCAGCAGTCTACCCAACTTTGGACTAATCCACGAGCAGTACTTC.

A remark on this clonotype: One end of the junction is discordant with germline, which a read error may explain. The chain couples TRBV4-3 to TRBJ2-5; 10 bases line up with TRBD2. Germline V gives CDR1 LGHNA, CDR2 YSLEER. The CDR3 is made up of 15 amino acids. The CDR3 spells CTSSRNPGLAETQYF. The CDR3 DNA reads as TGCACCAGCAGCCGGAATCCGGGACTAGCGGAGACCCAGTACTTC.

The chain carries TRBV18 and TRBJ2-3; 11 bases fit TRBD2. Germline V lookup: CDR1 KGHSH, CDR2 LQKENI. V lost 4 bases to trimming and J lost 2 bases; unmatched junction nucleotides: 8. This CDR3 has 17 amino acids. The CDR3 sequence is CASSLRLAGIDTDTQYF. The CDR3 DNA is TGTGCCAGCTCACTGAGACTAGCGGGAATAGACACAGATACGCAGTATTTT.

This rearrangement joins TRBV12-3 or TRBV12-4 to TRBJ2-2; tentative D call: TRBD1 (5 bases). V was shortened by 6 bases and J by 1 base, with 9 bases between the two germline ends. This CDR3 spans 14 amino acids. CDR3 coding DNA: TGTGCCAGCAGACGAACAGGGAACACCGGGGAGCTGTTTTTT. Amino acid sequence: CASRRTGNTGELFF.

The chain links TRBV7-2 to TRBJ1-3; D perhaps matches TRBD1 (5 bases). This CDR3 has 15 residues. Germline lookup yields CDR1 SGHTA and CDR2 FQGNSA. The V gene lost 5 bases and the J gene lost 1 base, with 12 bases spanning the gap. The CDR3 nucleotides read TGTGCCAGCAGCGTGACAGAGGGATCTGGAAACACCATATATTTT. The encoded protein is CASSVTEGSGNTIYF.

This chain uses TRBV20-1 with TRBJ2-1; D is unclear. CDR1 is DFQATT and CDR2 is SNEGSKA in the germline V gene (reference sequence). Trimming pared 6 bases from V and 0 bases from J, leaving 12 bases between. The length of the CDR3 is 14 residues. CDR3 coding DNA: TGCAGTGCGCAAGGACGGAGCTCCTACAATGAGCAGTTCTTC. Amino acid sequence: CSAQGRSSYNEQFF.

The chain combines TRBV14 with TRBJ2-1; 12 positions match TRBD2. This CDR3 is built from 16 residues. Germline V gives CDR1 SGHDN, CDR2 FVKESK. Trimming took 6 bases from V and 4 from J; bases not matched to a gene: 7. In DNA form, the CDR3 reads TGTGCCAGCAGATCGACTAGCGGGAGTAGGTACAATGAGCAGTTCTTC. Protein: CASRSTSGSRYNEQFF.

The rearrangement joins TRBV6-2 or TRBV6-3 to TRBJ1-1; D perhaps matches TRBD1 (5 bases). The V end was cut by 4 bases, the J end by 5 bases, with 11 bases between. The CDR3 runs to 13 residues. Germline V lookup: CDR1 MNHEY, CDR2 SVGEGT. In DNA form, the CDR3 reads TGTGCCAGCAGTTCTCCAGGGTTGACTGAAGCTTTCTTT. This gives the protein CASSSPGLTEAFF.

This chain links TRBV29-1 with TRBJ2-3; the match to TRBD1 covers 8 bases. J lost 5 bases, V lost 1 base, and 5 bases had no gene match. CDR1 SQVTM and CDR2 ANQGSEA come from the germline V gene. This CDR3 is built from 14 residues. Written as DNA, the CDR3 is TGCAGCGTTGAAGGCCAGGGGGCCGTAGATACGCAGTATTTT. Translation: CSVEGQGAVDTQYF.

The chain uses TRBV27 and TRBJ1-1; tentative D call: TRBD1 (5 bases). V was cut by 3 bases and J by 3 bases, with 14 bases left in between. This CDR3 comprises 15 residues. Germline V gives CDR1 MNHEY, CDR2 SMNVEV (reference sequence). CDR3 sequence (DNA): TGTGCCAGCAGTTTCATGGGGGGTAGGGACACTGAAGCTTTCTTT. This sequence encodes CASSFMGGRDTEAFF.

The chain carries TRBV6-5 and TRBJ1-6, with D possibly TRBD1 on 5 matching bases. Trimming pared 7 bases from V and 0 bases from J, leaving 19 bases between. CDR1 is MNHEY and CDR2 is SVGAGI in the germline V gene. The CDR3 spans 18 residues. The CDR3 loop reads CASINPLGGGSYNSPLHF. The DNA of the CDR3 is TGTGCCAGCATTAATCCGTTGGGTGGGGGCTCCTATAATTCACCCCTCCACTTT.